The 25 T cell receptor beta chains given below trace back to one sample, sequenced in a study of cytomegalovirus exposure and HLA in healthy donors. Primers: 60 Vbeta forward and 13 Jbeta reverse. Profiled with immunoSEQ multiplex PCR; TCRdb holds only in-frame clones, not every one. The sample has about 190,000 clones; around 67% are singletons. Sequencing used PBMCs. The receptors shown here come from a woman in her 30s in good health and CMV-seropositive.

This sequence joins TRBV7-8 and TRBJ1-1; weak D call: TRBD1 (6 bases). The CDR3 has 14 residues. Trimming took off 3 bases at V and 1 base at J, with 9 bases between the two ends. CDR1 and CDR2 (germline): SGHVS, FQNEAQ. The CDR3: CASSFQGTNTEAFF. The CDR3 nucleotides are TGTGCCAGCAGCTTCCAGGGGACGAACACTGAAGCTTTCTTT.

This clone has a handful of counts. The chain links TRBV29-1 to TRBJ2-7; 9 bases are shared with TRBD2. Germline V lookup: CDR1 SQVTM, CDR2 ANQGSEA. V gave up 5 bases and J gave up 5 bases; unmatched junction bases: 7. The CDR3 has 13 residues. As DNA, the CDR3 is TGCAGCGTTCGGCTAGCGGGATCCCACGAGCAGTACTTC. Translation: CSVRLAGSHEQYF.

The chain links TRBV5-1 to TRBJ2-2, with D perhaps matching TRBD1 (5 bases). Germline lookup yields CDR1 SGHRS and CDR2 YFSETQ. This CDR3 contains 15 residues. The germline V and J ends were trimmed by 1 base and 5 bases, with 12 bases remaining between them. This chain's CDR3 is CASSLMTAITGELFF. Here the CDR3 DNA reads TGCGCCAGCAGCTTGATGACAGCCATTACCGGGGAGCTGTTTTTT. Combining the CDR3 with reference TRBV5-1 and TRBJ2-2 gives the whole variable domain KAGVTQTPRYLIKTRGQQVTLSCSPISGHRSVSWYQQTPGQGLQFLFEYFSETQRNKGNFPGRFSGRQFSNSRSEMNVSTLELGDSALYLCASSLMTAITGELFFGEGSRLTVL.

The count of this clone is one. This rearrangement joins TRBV7-2 to TRBJ2-5; tentative D call: TRBD2 (6 bases). This CDR3 is 14 amino acids long. The ends were cut back, 8 bases at V and 4 bases at J, with 17 bases in the middle. Germline CDR1 and CDR2: SGHTA and FQGNSA. The CDR3 DNA sequence: TGTGCCAGCTCGAGGAACGCCGGGAGAGAGACCCAGTACTTC. Translating it yields CASSRNAGRETQYF.

The V gene is TRBV10-3, the J gene TRBJ2-1; D is possibly TRBD2 (6 bases). Germline V CDR1 and CDR2: ENHRY, SYGVKD. V dropped 9 bases and J dropped 9 bases, with 12 bases sitting between them. The CDR3 runs to 11 residues. Here the CDR3 DNA reads TGTGCCATGGGGCGGGACGGTGAGCAGTTCTTC. This encodes CAMGRDGEQFF.

The rearrangement links TRBV28 to TRBJ2-1; D may be TRBD2 (5 bases). The CDR3 spans 13 residues. The germline CDR1 and CDR2 sequences are MDHEN and SYDVKM. Trimming cost V 10 bases and J 7 bases, with 17 bases left between them. CDR3 DNA sequence: TGTGCCACCGGACTCCCCGAAGGGAATGAGCAGTTCTTC. Its protein product is CATGLPEGNEQFF.

The chain couples TRBV19 to TRBJ2-7; 7 bases match TRBD1. Germline CDR1 is LNHDA and CDR2 is SQIVND (reference sequence). The trim removed 6 bases at V and 4 bases at J, leaving 6 bases unmatched. CDR3 length equals 13 residues. The CDR3 coding sequence is TGTGCCAGTAGCCCGGGACAGCTATACGAGCAGTACTTC. This translates into CASSPGQLYEQYF.

The J gene is TRBJ2-7, the V gene TRBV18, with no clear D. There are 14 residues in the CDR3. Per the germline V gene, CDR1 is KGHSH and CDR2 is LQKENI. The V and J ends lost 0 bases and 0 bases respectively, with 6 bases between them. This chain's CDR3 is CASSPPGTSYEQYF. The CDR3, as DNA: TGTGCCAGCTCACCACCGGGCACCTCCTACGAGCAGTACTTC.

The chain is built from TRBV27 and TRBJ1-2; perhaps TRBD1 as D (5 bases). The CDR3 has 14 amino acids. Germline V CDR1 and CDR2: MNHEY, SMNVEV (reference sequence). V was pared by 5 bases and J by 6 bases, with 16 bases between. The CDR3 loop reads CASSPGGLPNGYTF. The CDR3 nucleotides are TGTGCCAGCAGTCCCGGGGGACTCCCGAATGGCTACACCTTC.

This clone was detected a few times. The chain combines TRBV2 with TRBJ1-5; 8 nucleotides agree with TRBD1. The ends lost 1 base at V and 10 bases at J; junction bases unmatched: 6. The V gene's germline CDR1 is SNHLY and CDR2 FYNNEI. The CDR3 extends over 14 amino acids. CDR3 bases: TGTGCCAGCAGTGAAGTGGGACAGGCCAGCCCCCAGCATTTT. Translating gives CASSEVGQASPQHF. Filled out from reference TRBV2 and TRBJ1-5, the complete variable domain reads EPEVTQTPSHQVTQMGQEVILRCVPISNHLYFYWYRQILGQKVEFLVSFYNNEISEKSEIFDDQFSVERPDGSNFTLKIRSTKLEDSAMYFCASSEVGQASPQHFGDGTRLSIL.

The rearrangement joins TRBV5-6 to TRBJ1-3; the match to TRBD1 covers 8 bases. V dropped 0 bases and J dropped 6; count of bases not matched to a gene: 5. Germline V gene data show CDR1 as SGHDT and CDR2 as YYEEEE. This CDR3 comprises 15 residues. CDR3 nucleotides: TGTGCCAGCAGCTTGGGACAGGGGAAGGAAAACACCATATATTTT. This encodes CASSLGQGKENTIYF. Full variable domain (remainder filled in from reference TRBV5-6 and TRBJ1-3): DAGVTQSPTHLIKTRGQQVTLRCSPKSGHDTVSWYQQALGQGPQFIFQYYEEEERQRGNFPDRFSGHQFPNYSSELNVNALLLGDSALYLCASSLGQGKENTIYFGEGSWLTVV.

This clone was observed a few times. V gene TRBV7-2 combines with J gene TRBJ2-7; 7 bases map to TRBD2. Germline trimming cut 3 bases from V and 3 bases from J; bases unmatched to any gene: 5. Germline V gives CDR1 SGHTA, CDR2 FQGNSA. The CDR3 runs 14 residues. CDR3 nucleotides: TGTGCCAGCAGCTTTATTGCGGGAGACTACGAGCAGTACTTC. Encoded protein: CASSFIAGDYEQYF.

This clone was observed a single time. The rearrangement joins TRBV18 to TRBJ2-2; D is possibly TRBD1 (6 bases). This CDR3 contains 16 residues. From germline, CDR1 is KGHSH and CDR2 LQKENI. Trimming removed 2 bases at V and 1 base at J, with 11 bases between. The CDR3 coding sequence is TGTGCCAGCTCACCATTGTCGACAGGGAACACCGGGGAGCTGTTTTTT. As protein: CASSPLSTGNTGELFF.

V and J are TRBV4-1 and TRBJ2-7; 7 bases are a match to TRBD2. This CDR3 has 13 amino acids. Germline V gene data show CDR1 as MGHRA and CDR2 as YSYEKL. The V gene end was trimmed by 1 base and the J gene end by 4 bases; junction bases not matched to a gene: 1. The CDR3 reads CASSQGAGYEQYF. In DNA, the CDR3 is TGCGCCAGCAGCCAAGGAGCGGGGTACGAGCAGTACTTC.

This chain connects TRBV5-6 to TRBJ1-6; the D is unclear. Germline CDR1 SGHDT, CDR2 YYEEEE. V was shortened by 4 bases and J by 7 bases, with 18 bases between the two germline ends. The CDR3 runs 16 residues. The CDR3 is CASSNDWLSGNSPLHF. The CDR3 DNA is TGTGCCAGCAGCAACGACTGGCTCTCCGGCAATTCACCCCTCCACTTT. Drawing the rest from reference TRBV5-6 and TRBJ1-6, the complete variable domain is DAGVTQSPTHLIKTRGQQVTLRCSPKSGHDTVSWYQQALGQGPQFIFQYYEEEERQRGNFPDRFSGHQFPNYSSELNVNALLLGDSALYLCASSNDWLSGNSPLHFGNGTRLTVT.

This chain connects TRBV5-1 to TRBJ1-1; D not resolved. The V end was cut by 1 base, the J end by 5 bases, with 9 bases between. CDR1 is SGHRS and CDR2 is YFSETQ in the germline V gene. The CDR3 spans 13 residues. In DNA, the CDR3 is TGCGCCAGCAGCTTGCGTAGAGATACTGAAGCTTTCTTT. Amino acids: CASSLRRDTEAFF.

The gene calls are TRBV5-6 and TRBJ2-7; tentative D call: TRBD1 (6 bases). The CDR3 has 13 amino acids. Trimming removed 7 bases from V and 3 bases from J, with 14 bases in between. In germline, CDR1 is SGHDT, CDR2 YYEEEE. CDR3 region: CASSPGHLYEQYF. CDR3 coding DNA: TGTGCCAGCTCCCCGGGACACCTCTACGAGCAGTACTTC.

The V and J genes are TRBV11-2 and TRBJ2-7; D is perhaps TRBD1 (5 bases). This CDR3 has 13 residues. CDR1 SGHAT and CDR2 FQNNGV come from the germline V gene. Trimming stripped 7 bases from V and 6 bases from J, with 16 bases between. The CDR3 sequence: CASIQGVGLEQYF. CDR3 DNA sequence: TGTGCCAGCATCCAGGGCGTAGGTCTCGAGCAGTACTTC.

The chain has TRBV6-5 and TRBJ2-1; tentatively, D is TRBD2 (6 bases). The CDR3 is 14 amino acids. Trimming pared 4 bases from V and 8 bases from J, leaving 15 bases between. Germline V gene data show CDR1 as MNHEY and CDR2 as SVGAGI. The CDR3 here is CASSWGLPGDEQFF. In DNA form, the CDR3 reads TGTGCCAGCAGTTGGGGACTGCCTGGGGATGAGCAGTTCTTC.

This clone was counted a few times. J is TRBJ2-3 and V is TRBV27; TRBD2 matches at 8 bases. The germline V gene has CDR1 MNHEY and CDR2 SMNVEV (reference sequence). With 5 bases clipped from V and 6 bases from J, the junction kept 10 bases outside the gene matches. The CDR3 consists of 15 residues. CDR3 in DNA: TGTGCCAGCAGTCTGGGACTAGTGCCGGGGGATACGCAGTATTTT. It specifies CASSLGLVPGDTQYF.

A few counts support this clone. The chain links TRBV5-1 to TRBJ2-7; perhaps TRBD2 as D (5 bases). The CDR3 runs to 15 residues. The V gene lost 0 bases and the J gene lost 7 bases, with 17 bases spanning the gap. Germline V gives CDR1 SGHRS, CDR2 YFSETQ. DNA of the CDR3: TGCGCCAGCAGCTTGGACGGACTTCAGAATGGGGAGCAGTACTTC. Its translation is CASSLDGLQNGEQYF.

The chain links TRBV4-1 to TRBJ1-4; TRBD1 agrees at 9 bases. CDR1 MGHRA and CDR2 YSYEKL come from the germline V gene. The V and J ends lost 3 bases and 8 bases, in that order; junction bases with no gene match: 7. CDR3 size: 15 residues. The CDR3 DNA is TGCGCCAGCAGCCAGCCCGGGACAGGGCTCGAAAAACTGTTTTTT. Protein: CASSQPGTGLEKLFF.

The chain combines TRBV7-9 with TRBJ2-3, with 8 positions matching TRBD2. The CDR3 has 14 residues. After removal of 7 bases from V and 6 bases from J, the junction contained 9 bases not matched to a gene. CDR1 SEHNR and CDR2 FQNEAQ come from the germline V gene (reference sequence). As DNA, the CDR3 is TGTGCCAGCACGACCTTAGCGGGAACCGATACGCAGTATTTT. Protein sequence: CASTTLAGTDTQYF.

The V and J genes are TRBV19 and TRBJ2-2; D might be TRBD1 (6 bases). This CDR3 comprises 14 residues. V dropped 5 bases and J dropped 4 bases, with 11 bases sitting between them. Germline V gene lookup returns CDR1 LNHDA and CDR2 SQIVND (reference sequence). The chain's CDR3 is CASSWTVRTGELFF. The CDR3 nucleotides read TGTGCCAGTAGTTGGACAGTACGCACCGGGGAGCTGTTTTTT.

The chain has TRBV25-1 and TRBJ2-1; 9 bases line up with TRBD2. Germline CDR1 reads MGHDK; CDR2 reads SYGVNS. V shed 3 bases, J shed 9 bases, and the junction held 6 bases outside the gene matches. There are 14 residues in the CDR3. The CDR3 spells CASSEREGRGEQFF. The CDR3 DNA reads as TGTGCCAGCAGTGAGCGGGAGGGCCGGGGTGAGCAGTTCTTC.